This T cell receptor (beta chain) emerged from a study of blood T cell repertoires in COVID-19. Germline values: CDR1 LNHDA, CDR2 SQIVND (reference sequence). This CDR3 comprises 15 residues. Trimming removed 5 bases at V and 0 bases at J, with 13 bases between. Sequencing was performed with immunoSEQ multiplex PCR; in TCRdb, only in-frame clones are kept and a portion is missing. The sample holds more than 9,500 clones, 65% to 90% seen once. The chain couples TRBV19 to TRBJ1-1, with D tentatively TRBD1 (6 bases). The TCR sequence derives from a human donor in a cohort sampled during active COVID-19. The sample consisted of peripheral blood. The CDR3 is CASSSWTEMNTEAFF. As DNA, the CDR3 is TGTGCCAGTAGTTCGTGGACAGAGATGAACACTGAAGCTTTCTTT.